This T cell receptor (beta chain) stems from a study of blood T cell dynamics during melanoma immunotherapy. Study in general: Patients with metastatic melanoma got pembrolizumab or nivolumab-ipilimumab as first-line care.

Time point specified: week 3, after first cycle of checkpoint inhibitor. Disease control meant complete response, partial response or stable disease at 12 weeks. General study results and limits: It remained unknown if the driving T cell clones were melanoma-specific.

This clone was detected only once. Its specificity is unknown. DNA loading was fixed at roughly 0.35 ug for all bulk PBMC samples. TCRdb keeps only in-frame clones here, not all; method: immunoSEQ multiplex PCR. Here the sample spans around 15,000 clones, roughly 92% being singletons. The germline V gene has CDR1 SNHLY and CDR2 FYNNEI. The CDR3 length is 13 residues. Trimming shortened V by 0 bases and J by 4 bases, and 6 bases separated the two germline ends. This specimen consisted of blood, obtained from a patient treated with checkpoint blockade. V gene TRBV2 combines with J gene TRBJ1-2; D remains ambiguous. The sequence was obtained from a human donor with melanoma. The CDR3 spells CASSEATSYGYTF. As DNA, the CDR3 is TGTGCCAGCAGTGAAGCCACCTCCTATGGCTACACCTTC.